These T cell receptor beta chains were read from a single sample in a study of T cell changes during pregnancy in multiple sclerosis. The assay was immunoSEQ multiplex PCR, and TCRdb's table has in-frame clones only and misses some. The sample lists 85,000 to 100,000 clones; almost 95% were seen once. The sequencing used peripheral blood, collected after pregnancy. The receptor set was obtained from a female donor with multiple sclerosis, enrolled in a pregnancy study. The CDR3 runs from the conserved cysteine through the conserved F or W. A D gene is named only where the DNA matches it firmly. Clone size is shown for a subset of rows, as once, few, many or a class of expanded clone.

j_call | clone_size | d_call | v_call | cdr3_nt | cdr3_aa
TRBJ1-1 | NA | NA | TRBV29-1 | TGCAGCGTTGAATTAACAGAGAACACTGAAGCTTTCTTT | CSVELTENTEAFF
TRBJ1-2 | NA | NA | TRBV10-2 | TGCGCCAGCAGTGAGCAGAGCACTATTAACTATGGCTACACCTTC | CASSEQSTINYGYTF
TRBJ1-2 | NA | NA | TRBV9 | TGTGCCAGCAGCGACCGTGGGGCGGACTATGGCTACACCTTC | CASSDRGADYGYTF
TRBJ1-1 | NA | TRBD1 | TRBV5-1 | TGCGCCAGCCATCCGGGACAGGGGACAATGAACACTGAAGCTTTCTTT | CASHPGQGTMNTEAFF
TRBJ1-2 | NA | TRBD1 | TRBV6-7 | TGTGCCAGCAGTTACCCAGACAGGGCGGCCTATGGCTACACCTTC | CASSYPDRAAYGYTF
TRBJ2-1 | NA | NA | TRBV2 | TGTGCCAGCAGTGTCGGGACTCGCTCCTACAATGAGCAGTTCTTC | CASSVGTRSYNEQFF
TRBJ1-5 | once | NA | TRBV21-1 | TGTGCCAGCAGCATTACAGGGGGCTTTGGCAATCAGCCCCAGCATTTT | CASSITGGFGNQPQHF
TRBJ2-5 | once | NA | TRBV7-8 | TGTGCCAGCAGCCCCGATAGTGTCAGGCTGGCCCAGTACTTC | CASSPDSVRLAQYF
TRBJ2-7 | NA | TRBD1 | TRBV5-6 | TGTGCCAGCGGATGGGACAGACAGTACTTC | CASGWDRQYF
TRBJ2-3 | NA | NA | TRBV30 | TGTGCCTGGGCAGGGGTAGATACGCAGTATTTT | CAWAGVDTQYF
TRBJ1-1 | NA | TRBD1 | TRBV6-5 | TGTGCCAGCAGTTACGGAGGGACAGGTAACACTGAAGCTTTCTTT | CASSYGGTGNTEAFF
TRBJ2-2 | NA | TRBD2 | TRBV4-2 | TGTGCCAGCAGCCGTAGCGGGGGAGGCACGAACACCGGGGAGCTGTTTTTT | CASSRSGGGTNTGELFF
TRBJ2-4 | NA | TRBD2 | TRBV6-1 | TGTGCCAGCAGTGAAGGCGGGAGCGTTAACATTCAGTACTTC | CASSEGGSVNIQYF
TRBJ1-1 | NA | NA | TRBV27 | TGTGCCAGCAGTTTAGAGGGAAGGACTGAAGCTTTCTTT | CASSLEGRTEAFF
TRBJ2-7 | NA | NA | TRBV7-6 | TGTGCCAGCAGCTCGGTTCGGCAGAGAGCCTTTGCTCAGGTCTACTACGAGCAGTACTTC | CASSSVRQRAFAQVYYEQYF
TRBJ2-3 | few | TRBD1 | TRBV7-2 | TGTGCCAGCAGTTCCCAGGGGGCGAGCGCAGATACGCAGTATTTT | CASSSQGASADTQYF
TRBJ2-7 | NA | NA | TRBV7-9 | TGTGCCAGCAGCTTAGAAGTCGAGCGGCACGAGCAGTACTTC | CASSLEVERHEQYF
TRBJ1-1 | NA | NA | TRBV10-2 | TGCGCCAGCAGTCGGCAGGCAAAGAACACTGAAGCTTTCTTT | CASSRQAKNTEAFF
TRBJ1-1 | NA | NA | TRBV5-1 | TGCGCCAGCAGCTTGGTCCAGTTGGACACTGAAGCTTTCTTT | CASSLVQLDTEAFF
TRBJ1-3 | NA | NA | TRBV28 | TGTGCCAGCAGTTCCCGGGGAGGGCCGCTCGCTGGAAACACCATATATTTT | CASSSRGGPLAGNTIYF
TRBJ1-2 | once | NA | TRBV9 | TGTGCCAGCAGCGTAGCGCGGGGCGGAACCTATGGCTACACCTTC | CASSVARGGTYGYTF
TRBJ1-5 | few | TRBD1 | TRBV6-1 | TGTGCCAGCAGTGAGGCAGGGGGCGTCAATCAGCCCCAGCATTTT | CASSEAGGVNQPQHF
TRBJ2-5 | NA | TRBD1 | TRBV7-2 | TGTGCCAGCAGCTTAGTTCACAGGGGAGAGGGGACCCAGTACTTC | CASSLVHRGEGTQYF
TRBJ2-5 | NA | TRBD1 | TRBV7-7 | TGTGCCAGCAGCAATGACAGGGTAGAGACCCAGTACTTC | CASSNDRVETQYF
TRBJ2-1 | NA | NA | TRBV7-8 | TGTGCCAGCAGCTTAGGGCGGTTACACGACAATGAGCAGTTCTTC | CASSLGRLHDNEQFF
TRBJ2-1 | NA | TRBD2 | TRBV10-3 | TGTGCCATCAGCTCGGGACTAGCGGGAGGGCCCGATAGGGATGGTGAGCAGTTCTTC | CAISSGLAGGPDRDGEQFF
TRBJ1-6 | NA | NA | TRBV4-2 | TGTGCCAGCAGCCAAGATCTCGGGGGAAATTCACCCCTCCACTTT | CASSQDLGGNSPLHF
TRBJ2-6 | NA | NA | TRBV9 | TGTGCCAGCAGCGTAGGGGAGACTGGGGCCAACGTCCTGACTTTC | CASSVGETGANVLTF
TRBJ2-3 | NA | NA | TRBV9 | TGTGCCAGCAGCCCAAGCGGAGCAGGGGACACAGATACGCAGTATTTT | CASSPSGAGDTDTQYF
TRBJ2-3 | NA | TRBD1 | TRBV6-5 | TGTGCCAGCAGTTACTCTGGGACAGTCAGAGATACGCAGTATTTT | CASSYSGTVRDTQYF
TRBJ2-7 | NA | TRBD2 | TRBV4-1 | TGCGCCAGCAGCCCGCTTGCTAGCGGGAGTGGAGAAAACGAGCAGTACTTC | CASSPLASGSGENEQYF
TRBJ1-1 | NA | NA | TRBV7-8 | TGTGCCAGCAGCTTCCGGAGGGCGCGGATGAACACTGAAGCTTTCTTT | CASSFRRARMNTEAFF
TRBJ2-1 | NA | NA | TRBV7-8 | TGTGCCAGCAGCTTAGGGAATTGGGGAGGCCGGTCCTACAATGAGCAGTTCTTC | CASSLGNWGGRSYNEQFF
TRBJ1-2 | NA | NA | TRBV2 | TGTGCCAGCAGTGAATTCAATAACTATGGCTACACCTTC | CASSEFNNYGYTF
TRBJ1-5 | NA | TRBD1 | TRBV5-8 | TGTGCCAGCAGCTTGGGTCGGGACAGTAATAGCAATCAGCCCCAGCATTTT | CASSLGRDSNSNQPQHF
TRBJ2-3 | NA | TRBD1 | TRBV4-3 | TGCGCCAGCAGCCGCGGACAGGGAAACACAGATACGCAGTATTTT | CASSRGQGNTDTQYF
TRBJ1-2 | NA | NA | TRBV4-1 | TGCGCCAGCAGTGAAGATAGGGGTAGTAGGCATGGCTACACCTTC | CASSEDRGSRHGYTF
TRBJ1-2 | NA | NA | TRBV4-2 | TGTGCCAGCAGCCAGATCAGGATCGAGTATGGCTACACCTTC | CASSQIRIEYGYTF
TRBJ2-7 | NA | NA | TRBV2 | TGTGCCAGCAGTGTCGTGCGCGAGCAGTACTTC | CASSVVREQYF
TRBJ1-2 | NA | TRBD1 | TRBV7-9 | TGTGCCAGCAGCGCATCCGGGACAGGGGGCCTGGAGGGCTACACCTTC | CASSASGTGGLEGYTF
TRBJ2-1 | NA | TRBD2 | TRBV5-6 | TGTGCCAGCAGCATCCTGGGGGGGGGCAATGAGCAGTTCTTC | CASSILGGGNEQFF
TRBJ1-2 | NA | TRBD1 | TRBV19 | TGTGCCAGTAGTATTGAGACAGGGGGGAATGGCTACACCTTC | CASSIETGGNGYTF
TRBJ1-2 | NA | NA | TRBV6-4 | TGTGCCAGCAGTGAGGCGGAGAACTATGGCTACACCTTC | CASSEAENYGYTF
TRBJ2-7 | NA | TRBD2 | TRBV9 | TGTGCCAGCAGCGCGGCCGGGACTAGCGGGAGGGCCGGACCGACCTACGAGCAGTACTTC | CASSAAGTSGRAGPTYEQYF
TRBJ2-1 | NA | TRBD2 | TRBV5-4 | TGTGCCAGCAGCTTGGCAGCTAGCGGGCTGGACTACAATGAGCAGTTCTTC | CASSLAASGLDYNEQFF
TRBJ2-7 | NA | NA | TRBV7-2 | TGTGCCAGCAGCTTGTCCCACAGGTACGAGCAGTACTTC | CASSLSHRYEQYF
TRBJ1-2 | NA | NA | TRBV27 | TGTGCCAGCAGCCCCCAGGGGCTAGCTAACTATGGCTACACCTTC | CASSPQGLANYGYTF